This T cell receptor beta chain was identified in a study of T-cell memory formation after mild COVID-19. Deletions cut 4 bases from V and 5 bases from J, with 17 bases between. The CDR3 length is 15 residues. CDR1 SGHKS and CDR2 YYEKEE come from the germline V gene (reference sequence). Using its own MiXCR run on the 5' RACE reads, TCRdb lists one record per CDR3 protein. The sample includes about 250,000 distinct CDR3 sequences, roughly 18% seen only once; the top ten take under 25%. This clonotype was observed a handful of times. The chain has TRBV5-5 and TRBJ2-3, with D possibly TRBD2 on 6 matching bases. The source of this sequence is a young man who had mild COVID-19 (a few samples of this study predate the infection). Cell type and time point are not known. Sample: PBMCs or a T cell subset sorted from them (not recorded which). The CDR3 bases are TGTGCCAGCAGCCCCCTCCGGGGGACGGGAGATACGCAGTATTTT. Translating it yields CASSPLRGTGDTQYF.